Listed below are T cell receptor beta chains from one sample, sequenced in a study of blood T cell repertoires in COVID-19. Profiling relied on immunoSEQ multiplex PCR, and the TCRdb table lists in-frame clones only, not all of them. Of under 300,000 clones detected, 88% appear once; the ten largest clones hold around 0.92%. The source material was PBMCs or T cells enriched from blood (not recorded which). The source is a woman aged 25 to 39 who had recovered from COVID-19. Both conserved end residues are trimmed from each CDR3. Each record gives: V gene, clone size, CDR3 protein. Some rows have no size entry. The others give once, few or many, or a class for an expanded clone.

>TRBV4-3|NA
ASSHKIGQGNTEAF
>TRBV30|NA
AWSVNRPR
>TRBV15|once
ATSTRSNYGYT
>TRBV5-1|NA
ASSLWGREAF
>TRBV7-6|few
ASSLGQGQDTGELF
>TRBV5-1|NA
ASSSARGAGAPGEQY
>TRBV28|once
ASSLSRAESYEQY
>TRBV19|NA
ASREFLRGQGNFLNTEAF
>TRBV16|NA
ASSQLGQGGNQPQH
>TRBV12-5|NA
ASGLGTGFTEAF